These T cell receptor beta chains were read from a single sample in a study of post-analysis software for immune sequencing data. TCRdb ran MiXCR on the PCR reads and lists one entry per CDR3 protein. The repertoire holds roughly 670,000 distinct CDR3 sequences, over 45% seen once, with roughly 10% in the top ten. Sequenced sample: blood. All receptors come from a girl aged 2 to 9 with multiple sclerosis. Each CDR3 is given with its conserved first and last residue. A D gene is named only where the DNA matches it firmly. Clone sizes are given selectively: once, few, many, or a class where the clone is expanded.

few	TRBV20-1	TRBD2	TRBJ2-5	TGCAGTGCTAGAGAAGTGCGGGGGTCAGAGACCCAGTACTTC	CSAREVRGSETQYF
-	TRBV6-5	-	TRBJ2-7	TGTGCCTGCAGCCGTGGGGTCTACGAGCAGTACTTC	CACSRGVYEQYF
few	TRBV29-1	-	TRBJ2-7	TGCAGCGTTGATGGCTCCTACGAGCAGTACTTC	CSVDGSYEQYF
-	TRBV20-1	TRBD2	TRBJ2-7	TGCAGTGCTGTCGGGACTAGCGGTTACAATGAGCAGTACTTC	CSAVGTSGYNEQYF
-	TRBV9	-	TRBJ2-1	TGTGCCAGCAGCGAGGCCCCAGGGGGGGCGCAGAACAATGAGCAGTTCTTC	CASSEAPGGAQNNEQFF
few	TRBV29-1	-	TRBJ2-3	TGCAGCGGAACCCCGGGGGTGTCCAGCCTAACAGATACGCAGTATTTT	CSGTPGVSSLTDTQYF
many	TRBV6-4	-	TRBJ2-2	TGTGCCAGCAGTGCCTCCGGGTCCACCGGGGAGCTGTTTTTT	CASSASGSTGELFF
-	TRBV5-5	-	TRBJ1-1	TGTGCCAGCAGCTCTCCTCCGGTCACTGAAGCTTTCTTT	CASSSPPVTEAFF
-	TRBV6-5	TRBD1	TRBJ2-1	TGTGCCAGCAGTTCATTGACAGGGGCGGGGACCTACAATGAGCAGTTCTTC	CASSSLTGAGTYNEQFF
-	TRBV7-2	-	TRBJ1-1	TGTGCCAGCAGCTTAGATCCCCAGGCTGAAGCTTTCTTT	CASSLDPQAEAFF
-	TRBV7-9	-	TRBJ1-1	TGTGCCAGCAGCTTACCAGGGAATGCTGAAGCTTTCTTT	CASSLPGNAEAFF
few	TRBV5-1	-	TRBJ1-2	TGCGCCAGCAGCCCAATCATGGAGCCGGTAATTGGCTATGGCTACACCTTC	CASSPIMEPVIGYGYTF
-	TRBV10-3	TRBD2	TRBJ2-7	TGTGCCATCAGTGAACGGGGGACTAGGAGGGCCTACGAGCAGTACTTC	CAISERGTRRAYEQYF
many	TRBV5-5	-	TRBJ2-7	TGTGCCAGCAGCTCGGCTTCCTACGAGCAGTACTTC	CASSSASYEQYF
-	TRBV4-2	-	TRBJ2-1	TGTGCCAGCAGCCAGGGCGAAGGGAGTGGTGAGCAGTTCTTC	CASSQGEGSGEQFF
-	TRBV29-1	-	TRBJ2-3	TGCAGCGGCCGTAATATTAGTACAGATACGCAGTATTTT	CSGRNISTDTQYF
-	TRBV6-2/TRBV6-3	-	TRBJ2-3	TGTGCCAGCAGTTACGACCCGATGCAGACAAACACAGATACGCAGTATTTT	CASSYDPMQTNTDTQYF
-	TRBV12-3/TRBV12-4	-	TRBJ2-3	TGTGCCAGCAGTTTCAGCTTGGGAGATACGCAGTATTTT	CASSFSLGDTQYF
-	TRBV5-1	-	TRBJ2-1	TGTGCCAGCAGTTTAGGCGGGGTCTCCTACAATGAGCAGTTCTTC	CASSLGGVSYNEQFF
-	TRBV29-1	-	TRBJ2-7	TGCAGCGTTGGTACGGGCAACTCCTACGAGCAGTACTTC	CSVGTGNSYEQYF
-	TRBV6-1	TRBD1	TRBJ2-5	TGTGCCAGCAGTCAGGTCCGGGACAGCCCGCACCAAGAGACCCAGTACTTC	CASSQVRDSPHQETQYF
-	TRBV7-2	TRBD1	TRBJ1-1	TGTGCCAGCAGCCAACTCACGGGACAGATGAACACTGAAGCTTTCTTT	CASSQLTGQMNTEAFF
-	TRBV12-3/TRBV12-4	-	TRBJ1-1	TGTGCCAGCAGTTTTCAGGGGATGAACACTGAAGCTTTCTTT	CASSFQGMNTEAFF
-	TRBV6-5	-	TRBJ1-2	TGTGCCAGCAGTTACTCGATCGTCGGGGCACGGGTCTATGGCTACACCTTC	CASSYSIVGARVYGYTF
-	TRBV5-5	-	TRBJ1-2	TGTGCCAGCAGCGGTACACCAGGCAGTAACTATGGCTACACCTTC	CASSGTPGSNYGYTF
-	TRBV12-3/TRBV12-4	-	TRBJ1-2	TGTACCAGCAGTCCTGGTCGGGCCCTCTATGGCTACACCTTC	CTSSPGRALYGYTF
-	TRBV2	-	TRBJ1-5	TGTGCCAGCAATACAGGGACGAGCAATCAGCCCCAGCATTTT	CASNTGTSNQPQHF
-	TRBV7-2	-	TRBJ2-5	TGTGCCAGCAGCTTAGTGACGGGACGCCGGTACCAAGAGACCCAGTACTTC	CASSLVTGRRYQETQYF
-	TRBV7-9	TRBD1	TRBJ2-7	TGTGCCAGCACGCACAGGGGAGCCTACGAGCAGTACTTC	CASTHRGAYEQYF
-	TRBV29-1	-	TRBJ1-2	TGCAGCGTTGGAAGTCACACCTTC	CSVGSHTF
-	TRBV10-1	-	TRBJ2-1	TGCGCCAGCAGTATGCGGCGGGACAATGAGCAGTTCTTC	CASSMRRDNEQFF
few	TRBV12-3/TRBV12-4	-	TRBJ2-7	TGTGCCAGCAGTCCGGGAACAGGGTTCGCCTACGAGCAGTACTTC	CASSPGTGFAYEQYF
-	TRBV29-1	-	TRBJ2-1	TGCAGCGTGGAGGACAGCTCCTACAATGAGCAGTTCTTC	CSVEDSSYNEQFF
-	TRBV12-3/TRBV12-4	-	TRBJ1-4	TGTGCCAGCAGCCCAAATGAAAAACTGTTTTTT	CASSPNEKLFF
-	TRBV5-1	-	TRBJ1-5	TGCGCCAGCAGTTATCAGGGAGGAGGTCAGCCCCAGCATTTT	CASSYQGGGQPQHF
-	TRBV10-1	-	TRBJ2-3	TGCGCCAGCAGCAAACTAGCCAGCACAGATACGCAGTATTTT	CASSKLASTDTQYF
-	TRBV20-1	-	TRBJ1-2	TGCAGTGCTAGAGATCGGGCAGGAGGTTACGGCTACACCTTC	CSARDRAGGYGYTF
-	TRBV4-2	TRBD2	TRBJ2-1	TGTGCCAGCAGCCAAGGTAGAGGGCTTAGCGGGGGGCCGCAGTTCTTC	CASSQGRGLSGGPQFF
-	TRBV10-3	-	TRBJ1-1	TGTGCCATCAGTGAGTCCGGAAAAAGGGGCACTGAAGCTTTCTTT	CAISESGKRGTEAFF
few	TRBV10-3	TRBD1	TRBJ2-1	TGTGCCACGCTGGGACAGGGAGACAATGAGCAGTTCTTC	CATLGQGDNEQFF
-	TRBV20-1	TRBD2	TRBJ2-1	TGCAGTGCGACCCCTCCGGCAACTAGCGGAAAGAATGAGCAGTTCTTC	CSATPPATSGKNEQFF
few	TRBV20-1	-	TRBJ2-5	TGCAGTGCTAGAGCCGGACGAGAGACCCAGTACTTC	CSARAGRETQYF
once	TRBV7-2	-	TRBJ2-2	TGTGCCAGCCGGTTCACCGGGGAGCTGTTTTTT	CASRFTGELFF
-	TRBV7-2	-	TRBJ2-7	TGTGCCAGCAGCTTTCAGGGGGGCGACGAGCAGTACTTC	CASSFQGGDEQYF
-	TRBV4-2	-	TRBJ1-2	TGTGCCAGCAGCCAACAGGGGTCGGGAGGCTACACCTTC	CASSQQGSGGYTF
-	TRBV20-1	-	TRBJ1-2	TGCAGTGCTAGCGCTAAAACGAGCGGCGGCTACACCTTC	CSASAKTSGGYTF
once	TRBV6-6	TRBD1	TRBJ2-3	TGTGCCAGCAGTACATGGACAGGGAACCCCACAGATACGCAGTATTTT	CASSTWTGNPTDTQYF
-	TRBV5-1	TRBD2	TRBJ2-3	TGCGCCAGCAGGGTGCAAGCGGGAGTTTCAGATACGCAGTATTTT	CASRVQAGVSDTQYF
-	TRBV7-2	-	TRBJ2-1	TGTGCCAGCAAACCAGCGGTTTCCTACAATGAGCAGTTCTTC	CASKPAVSYNEQFF
-	TRBV27	-	TRBJ2-3	TGTGCCAGCAGTTTAGAGGTGGGGTTAGTTAATACGCAGTATTTT	CASSLEVGLVNTQYF
-	TRBV10-3	-	TRBJ2-1	TGTGCCATCAGTGACCATGGACAGGGAGGGTACAATGAGCAGTTCTTC	CAISDHGQGGYNEQFF
-	TRBV2	-	TRBJ2-3	TGTGCCAGCAGTGTGGGGGACACAACTAGCACAGATACGCAGTATTTT	CASSVGDTTSTDTQYF
-	TRBV29-1	-	TRBJ1-1	TGCAGCGTTTCCCGGGGTGGAGTGAACACTGAAGCTTTCTTT	CSVSRGGVNTEAFF
-	TRBV9	-	TRBJ1-2	TGTGCCAGCAGCCCTCAGGACAGTACCTTCTATGGCTACACCTTC	CASSPQDSTFYGYTF